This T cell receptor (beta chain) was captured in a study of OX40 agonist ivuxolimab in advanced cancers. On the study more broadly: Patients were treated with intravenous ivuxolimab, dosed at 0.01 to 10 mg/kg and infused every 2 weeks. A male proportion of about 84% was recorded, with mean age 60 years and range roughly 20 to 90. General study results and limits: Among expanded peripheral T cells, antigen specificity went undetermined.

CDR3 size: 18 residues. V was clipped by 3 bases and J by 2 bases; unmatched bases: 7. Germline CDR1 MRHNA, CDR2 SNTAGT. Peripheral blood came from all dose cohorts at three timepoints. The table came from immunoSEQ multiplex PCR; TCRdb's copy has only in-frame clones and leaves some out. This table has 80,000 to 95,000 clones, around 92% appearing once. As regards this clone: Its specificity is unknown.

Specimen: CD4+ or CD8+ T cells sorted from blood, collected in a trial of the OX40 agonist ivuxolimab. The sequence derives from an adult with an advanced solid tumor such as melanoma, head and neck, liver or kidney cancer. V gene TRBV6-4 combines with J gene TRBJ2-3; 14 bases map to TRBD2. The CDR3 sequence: CASSEPTSGGANTDTQYF. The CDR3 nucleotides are TGTGCCAGCAGTGAGCCGACTAGCGGGGGGGCTAACACAGATACGCAGTATTTT.